The 11 T cell receptor gamma chains given below trace back to one sample, sequenced in a study of gamma delta lymphoproliferative disorders and STAT genes. PBMCs from patients and controls supplied the genomic DNA for sequencing. TCRdb fed the multiplex PCR reads into CATT to redo clone calling. Among around 1,500 gamma-chain clones listed, 8.5% to 10% were seen once. Sequencing was carried out using blood. These receptors originate from a human donor in good health.

This clone is labeled medium-sized. This sample also contains other DNA sequences that code for the same CDR3. This chain uses TRGV9 with TRGJ1 or TRGJ2. In the absence of a J gene in TCRdb, the DNA was matched to germline to assign it here. The trim removed 1 base at V and 3 bases at J, leaving 3 bases unmatched. The CDR3 length is 13 residues. CDR1 and CDR2 from the germline V gene are GITISATS and ISYDGTV (reference sequence). CDR3: CALWEVLYYKKLF. DNA for the CDR3: TGTGCCTTGTGGGAGGTTCTTTATTATAAGAAACTCTTT.

This clone is deemed medium-sized (0.01 to 0.1%). The chain combines TRGV4 with TRGJ1 or TRGJ2. The J gene, not given by TCRdb, was assigned here from a germline match of the nucleotide sequence. Germline CDR1 and CDR2: EGSTGY and YDSYTSSV. V gave up 0 bases and J gave up 8 bases; unmatched junction bases: 4. This CDR3 spans 12 amino acids. The CDR3 is CATWDGLNKKLF. The DNA for the CDR3 is TGTGCCACCTGGGATGGGCTTAATAAGAAACTCTTT.

This clone was found many times. The rearrangement links TRGV9 to TRGJP. The J gene comes from matching the DNA to germline here; TCRdb lacks it. V shed 5 bases, J shed 6 bases, and the junction held 7 bases outside the gene matches. CDR1 and CDR2 (germline): GITISATS, ISYDGTV (reference sequence). The CDR3 is 16 amino acids. The CDR3 DNA reads as TGTGCCTTGTGGGTAGATAGAGAGTTGGGCAAAAAAATCAAGGTATTT. Its translation: CALWVDRELGKKIKVF.

This clone is categorized as medium-sized. The J gene is TRGJ1 or TRGJ2, the V gene TRGV4. Since TCRdb gives no J gene, matching the DNA to germline was used here to assign it. The CDR3 contains 13 residues. Germline CDR1 EGSTGY, CDR2 YDSYTSSV. V was pared by 1 base and J by 2 bases, with 2 bases of the junction left unmatched. The DNA for the CDR3 is TGTGCCACCTGGGATGGTGATTATTATAAGAAACTCTTT. Protein: CATWDGDYYKKLF.

In this sample, this clone is medium-sized. The chain has TRGV8 and TRGJ1 or TRGJ2. Matching the DNA to germline supplied the J gene, which TCRdb does not give. Per germline, CDR1 VENAVY and CDR2 YDSYNSRV. The CDR3 loop spans 14 amino acids. With 2 bases clipped from V and 1 base from J, the junction kept 5 bases outside the gene matches. CDR3 sequence: CATWDMKNYYKKLF. The CDR3 DNA reads as TGTGCCACCTGGGATATGAAAAATTATTATAAGAAACTCTTT.

By frequency in the sample, this clone is medium-sized. The V call is TRGV4, the J call TRGJ1 or TRGJ2. TCRdb gives no J gene; it was assigned here by matching the DNA to germline. Germline loops: CDR1 EGSTGY, CDR2 YDSYTSSV. V gave up 2 bases and J gave up 7 bases; unmatched junction bases: 8. The CDR3 covers 13 residues. The CDR3 region has the DNA TGTGCCACCTGGGATGAAGGGCACTATAAGAAACTCTTT. Its protein product is CATWDEGHYKKLF.

As for this clone: This sample includes further DNA sequences coding for the same CDR3. The CDR3 region has the DNA TGTGCCACCTGGGATGGCATTAAGTATTATTATAAGAAACTCTTT. This sequence encodes CATWDGIKYYYKKLF. The rearrangement links TRGV8 to TRGJ1 or TRGJ2. TCRdb lists no J gene, so it was determined here by aligning the DNA to germline. Per germline, CDR1 VENAVY and CDR2 YDSYNSRV. The length of the CDR3 is 15 residues. V lost 3 bases to trimming and J lost 2 bases; unmatched junction nucleotides: 10.

This clone appeared a few times. This sequence joins TRGV8 and TRGJP2. No J gene is reported in TCRdb; it was inferred here by comparing the DNA with germline. The CDR3 spans 12 residues. V lost 1 base, J lost 7 bases, and 0 bases stayed unmatched. Germline V gives CDR1 VENAVY, CDR2 YDSYNSRV. The CDR3 region has the DNA TGTGCCACCTGGGATAGTGATTGGATCAAGACGTTT. This translates into CATWDSDWIKTF.

Relative to its sample, this clone is medium-sized. CDR3 DNA sequence: TGTGCCACCTGGGACAGTGATGCTTATAAGAAACTCTTT. Amino acid sequence: CATWDSDAYKKLF. The chain recombines TRGV3 with TRGJ1 or TRGJ2. Assignment of the J gene here rests on matching the DNA to germline, because TCRdb gives none. The CDR3 totals 13 residues. Germline lookup yields CDR1 VTNTFY and CDR2 YDVSTARD (reference sequence). V lost 1 base, J lost 6 bases, and 6 bases stayed unmatched.

In this sample, this clone is medium-sized. The same CDR3 also results from other DNA sequences found in this sample. V is TRGV2 and J is TRGJ1 or TRGJ2. Here the J gene came from matching the DNA to germline, since TCRdb omits it. Germline loops: CDR1 EGSNGY, CDR2 YDSYNSKV. V lost 1 base to trimming and J lost 4 bases; unmatched junction nucleotides: 1. The CDR3 is 12 residues long. CDR3 sequence: CATWDGYYKKLF. For the CDR3, the DNA is TGTGCCACCTGGGACGGATATTATAAGAAACTCTTT.

This clone is labeled as medium-sized (0.01 to 0.1%). The chain uses TRGV8 and TRGJ1 or TRGJ2. Germline matching of the DNA provided the J gene here, since TCRdb leaves it blank. This CDR3 spans 10 amino acids. Germline CDR1 and CDR2: VENAVY and YDSYNSRV. The junction had 8 bases not matched to a gene; V was cut back by 7 bases and J by 11 bases. CDR3: CATCQIEKLF. The CDR3 nucleotides read TGTGCCACCTGCCAGATAGAGAAACTCTTT.